The sequence of this TCR beta chain was determined in a study of shared clonotypes between healthy human individuals. Repertoires were generated with immunoSEQ multiplex PCR, while TCRdb's copy carries only in-frame clones and drops some. The sample has approximately 710,000 clones, around 90% seen once; the top ten hold 30% to 40%. The CDR3 sequence is 19 residues long. Deletions cut 1 base from V and 6 bases from J, with 25 bases between. CDR1 and CDR2 (germline): SGHDT, YYEEEE. The sequence came from a man younger than 35 in good health. Some clones in this sample may be carry-over from other donors' samples. This chain links TRBV5-6 with TRBJ2-2; TRBD2 might be the D (6 bases). Sequencing used memory CD8+ T cells from PBMCs. Subset: CD45RO+ cells pooled with CCR7-negative TemRA cells. This CDR3 reads CASSLTGRGPEGWAGELFF. The CDR3 DNA reads TGTGCCAGCAGCTTGACCGGGAGAGGGCCTGAGGGATGGGCCGGGGAGCTGTTTTTT. The full variable domain, with the rest looked up from reference TRBV5-6 and TRBJ2-2, is DAGVTQSPTHLIKTRGQQVTLRCSPKSGHDTVSWYQQALGQGPQFIFQYYEEEERQRGNFPDRFSGHQFPNYSSELNVNALLLGDSALYLCASSLTGRGPEGWAGELFFGEGSRLTVL.